These 22 T cell receptor beta chains came from one sample sequenced in a study of cytomegalovirus exposure and HLA in healthy donors (dated by TCRdb to 2016 to 2017). Library method: the immunoSEQ multiplex PCR assay. TCRdb mirrors the immuneACCESS table, restricted to in-frame sequences. Some clones are absent from its copies; in checked studies, under half trace to an unresolved V gene, and the reason for the others is unknown. Here the sample has fewer than 150,000 clones; approximately 86% occur a single time. The ten largest account for approximately 7.5% of the sample. The sequenced sample was PBMCs. The receptors were sampled from a woman between 18 and 29 years old in good health and CMV-seropositive.

The sample holds one count of this clone. The chain employs TRBV30 and TRBJ2-7; tentatively, D is TRBD2 (6 bases). Germline V CDR1 and CDR2: GTSNPN, SVGIG (reference sequence). CDR3 length: 13 amino acids. Trimming took 8 bases from V and 2 from J, leaving 16 bases between them. CDR3 sequence reads: CAPTPTRTYEQYF. In nucleotides, the CDR3 is TGTGCCCCTACCCCGACTAGAACCTACGAGCAGTACTTC.

This chain connects TRBV6-5 to TRBJ2-1, with TRBD2 matching 9 bases. Per germline, CDR1 MNHEY and CDR2 SVGAGI. With 6 bases clipped from V and 4 bases from J, the junction kept 7 bases outside the gene matches. CDR3 length: 15 amino acids. This CDR3 is CASRRTSVMYNEQFF. The CDR3 region has the DNA TGTGCCAGCAGAAGGACTAGCGTGATGTACAATGAGCAGTTCTTC.

The CDR3 loop reads CASSRAGTSERSIQYF. CDR3 bases: TGCGCCAGCAGCCGCGCCGGGACTAGCGAGAGGTCTATTCAGTACTTC. The rearrangement uses TRBV4-3 and TRBJ2-4; the match to TRBD2 covers 10 bases. This CDR3 has 16 amino acids. Per germline, CDR1 LGHNA and CDR2 YSLEER. Trimming cost V 4 bases and J 10 bases; bases outside gene matches: 13.

The chain combines TRBV28 with TRBJ1-6; D might be TRBD1 (5 bases). CDR3 length: 15 residues. CDR1 and CDR2 (germline): MDHEN, SYDVKM. Deletions cut 2 bases from V and 7 bases from J, with 12 bases between. DNA of the CDR3: TGTGCCAGCAGTTTAGCTGGGGCGCGCAATTCACCCCTCCACTTT. Translated: CASSLAGARNSPLHF.

The rearrangement joins TRBV7-9 to TRBJ1-5; TRBD1 matches at 11 bases. Trimming took 5 bases from V and 6 from J; bases not matched to a gene: 15. Looked up from germline, CDR1 is SEHNR and CDR2 is FQNEAQ (reference sequence). The CDR3 totals 18 residues. The CDR3 here is CASSPTGTGGRNTQPQHF. Here the CDR3 DNA reads TGTGCCAGCAGCCCCACCGGGACAGGGGGTAGGAATACTCAGCCCCAGCATTTT.

This clone was seen a handful of times. The DNA of the CDR3 is TGTGCCAGCAGTTTGGGACTAGCGGGAGTCTACGAGCAGTACTTC. Protein sequence: CASSLGLAGVYEQYF. The chain recombines TRBV27 with TRBJ2-7, with 14 bases matching TRBD2. CDR1 MNHEY and CDR2 SMNVEV come from the germline V gene (reference sequence). This CDR3 spans 15 amino acids. V lost 3 bases and J lost 3; bases outside the gene matches: 1.

The sample holds one count of this clone. The rearrangement links TRBV6-1 to TRBJ1-2, with 8 positions matching TRBD1. This CDR3 has 13 residues. Germline-derived CDR1 and CDR2 are MNHNS and SASEGT. The V segment lost 5 bases and the J segment 4 bases; nucleotides outside the gene matches: 3. CDR3 amino acids: CASSLDRVYGYTF. CDR3 in DNA: TGTGCCAGCAGTTTGGACAGGGTCTATGGCTACACCTTC.

The sample holds one count of this clone. This sequence joins TRBV5-4 and TRBJ2-7; D ambiguous. The V gene lost 0 bases and the J gene lost 5 bases, with 6 bases spanning the gap. The CDR3 is made up of 12 amino acids. Germline CDR1 reads SGHNT; CDR2 reads YYREEE (reference sequence). CDR3 loop: CASSLAFDEQYF. The CDR3 DNA reads as TGTGCCAGCAGCTTGGCCTTCGACGAGCAGTACTTC.

This clone was detected only once. The chain has TRBV10-3 and TRBJ2-1; 8 nucleotides match TRBD1. Germline assignment: CDR1 ENHRY and CDR2 SYGVKD. The CDR3 extends over 14 amino acids. V was clipped by 9 bases and J by 3 bases; unmatched bases: 7. In DNA form, the CDR3 reads TGTGCCATTACCGACAGGGGAGGCTACAATGAGCAGTTCTTC. Translation gives CAITDRGGYNEQFF.

V and J are TRBV19 and TRBJ2-7; D possibly corresponds to TRBD2 (6 bases). From germline, CDR1 is LNHDA and CDR2 SQIVND (reference sequence). Trimming shortened V by 3 bases and J by 8 bases, and 17 bases separated the two germline ends. The length of the CDR3 is 14 residues. The CDR3 protein is CASSIPGTGYKQYF. CDR3 sequence (DNA): TGTGCCAGTAGTATCCCCGGGACTGGCTATAAGCAGTACTTC.

The CDR3 nucleotides read TGTGCCATCAGTGAGTCCGGGACAGGGGGCGGTCAGGACACTGAAGCTTTCTTT. Translation: CAISESGTGGGQDTEAFF. The chain has TRBV10-3 and TRBJ1-1, with 12 bases matching TRBD1. Germline V gene lookup returns CDR1 ENHRY and CDR2 SYGVKD. V dropped 0 bases and J dropped 3; count of bases not matched to a gene: 8. The CDR3 is made up of 18 amino acids.

The V gene is TRBV10-3, the J gene TRBJ1-1; possible D gene TRBD1, 6 bases. V lost 6 bases to trimming and J lost 0 bases, with 8 bases between them. The CDR3 extends over 13 amino acids. Per germline, CDR1 ENHRY and CDR2 SYGVKD. For the CDR3, the DNA is TGTGCCATCAGCGGGACATTGAACACTGAAGCTTTCTTT. Protein sequence: CAISGTLNTEAFF.

The chain links TRBV5-1 to TRBJ2-7; perhaps TRBD2 as D (5 bases). V was cut by 2 bases and J by 2 bases, with 11 bases left in between. CDR1 is SGHRS, CDR2 YFSETQ, per germline. This CDR3 contains 14 residues. The CDR3 DNA follows: TGCGCCAGCAGCTTAAAGGGAGACGCCTACGAGCAGTACTTC. It encodes CASSLKGDAYEQYF.

The chain is built from TRBV2 and TRBJ1-5, with D perhaps matching TRBD1 (6 bases). Trimming pared 5 bases from V and 0 bases from J, leaving 11 bases between. The CDR3 totals 15 residues. Germline loops: CDR1 SNHLY, CDR2 FYNNEI. CDR3 protein: CASSPGTNSNQPQHF. The CDR3 nucleotides are TGTGCCAGCAGTCCCGGGACAAATAGCAATCAGCCCCAGCATTTT.

This clone has only one observation. This sample includes further DNA sequences coding for the same CDR3. This rearrangement joins TRBV6-5 to TRBJ2-7; TRBD2 is a possible D gene (5 bases). The V gene lost 2 bases and the J gene lost 2 bases, with 10 bases spanning the gap. CDR1 and CDR2 (germline): MNHEY, SVGAGI. CDR3 length: 14 residues. The DNA of the CDR3 is TGTGCCAGCAGTTACGGACGGGGAACCTACGAGCAGTACTTC. It encodes CASSYGRGTYEQYF.

This clone was detected ten times or more. The chain uses TRBV6-6 and TRBJ1-5; the match to TRBD1 covers 8 bases. The CDR3 length is 15 residues. V was clipped by 4 bases and J by 4 bases; unmatched bases: 6. Germline V CDR1 and CDR2: MNHNY, SVGAGI (reference sequence). CDR3 sequence: CASSSATGVNQPQHF. CDR3 coding DNA: TGTGCCAGCAGTTCCGCGACAGGGGTTAATCAGCCCCAGCATTTT.

CDR3 in DNA: TGCGCCAGCGGCCCGTCTAGCGGGGGTACCTACGAGCAGTACTTC. It is translated as CASGPSSGGTYEQYF. V usage is TRBV5-1 and J usage is TRBJ2-7, with 10 bases aligning to TRBD2. The trim removed 7 bases at V and 2 bases at J, leaving 9 bases unmatched. This CDR3 is built from 15 residues. Per germline, CDR1 SGHRS and CDR2 YFSETQ.

This clone was observed a few times. The chain couples TRBV27 to TRBJ1-6, with TRBD1 as a possible D gene (5 bases). Germline assignment: CDR1 MNHEY and CDR2 SMNVEV (reference sequence). This CDR3 has 15 amino acids. The germline V and J ends were trimmed by 8 bases and 1 base, with 12 bases remaining between them. CDR3 amino acids: CASASGGSYNSPLHF. CDR3 coding DNA: TGTGCCAGCGCCTCGGGGGGATCCTATAATTCACCCCTCCACTTT.

This chain joins TRBV5-1 and TRBJ2-3; TRBD2 matches at 11 bases. V was pared by 3 bases and J by 2 bases, with 2 bases of the junction left unmatched. The CDR3 is made up of 15 amino acids. Germline V gene lookup returns CDR1 SGHRS and CDR2 YFSETQ. The CDR3 reads CASSSGLAVTDTQYF. The CDR3 DNA reads as TGCGCCAGCAGCTCGGGACTAGCGGTCACAGATACGCAGTATTTT.

This chain links TRBV9 with TRBJ1-3, with TRBD1 matching 9 bases. The CDR3 is 14 amino acids. Germline lookup yields CDR1 SGDLS and CDR2 YYNGEE. Losses at the gene ends were 7 bases for V and 2 bases for J; bases not matched to a gene: 4. CDR3 sequence reads: CASSRTGAGNTIYF. The CDR3 bases are TGTGCCAGCTCTCGGACAGGGGCTGGAAACACCATATATTTT.

The V gene is TRBV4-1, the J gene TRBJ2-3; 7 nucleotides agree with TRBD2. V was pared by 4 bases and J by 5 bases, with 12 bases of the junction left unmatched. Germline V gives CDR1 MGHRA, CDR2 YSYEKL. This CDR3 contains 16 residues. The CDR3 region is CASSRSGPGGGDTQYF. CDR3 in DNA: TGCGCCAGCAGCCGAAGCGGGCCTGGCGGGGGAGATACGCAGTATTTT.

The chain employs TRBV4-2 and TRBJ1-4, with D unresolved. Looked up from germline, CDR1 is LGHNA and CDR2 is YNFKEQ. Trimming took off 3 bases at V and 6 bases at J, with 5 bases between the two ends. The CDR3 is made up of 12 amino acids. The CDR3 loop reads CASSQRDEKLFF. In DNA form, the CDR3 reads TGTGCCAGCAGCCAGAGGGATGAAAAACTGTTTTTT.